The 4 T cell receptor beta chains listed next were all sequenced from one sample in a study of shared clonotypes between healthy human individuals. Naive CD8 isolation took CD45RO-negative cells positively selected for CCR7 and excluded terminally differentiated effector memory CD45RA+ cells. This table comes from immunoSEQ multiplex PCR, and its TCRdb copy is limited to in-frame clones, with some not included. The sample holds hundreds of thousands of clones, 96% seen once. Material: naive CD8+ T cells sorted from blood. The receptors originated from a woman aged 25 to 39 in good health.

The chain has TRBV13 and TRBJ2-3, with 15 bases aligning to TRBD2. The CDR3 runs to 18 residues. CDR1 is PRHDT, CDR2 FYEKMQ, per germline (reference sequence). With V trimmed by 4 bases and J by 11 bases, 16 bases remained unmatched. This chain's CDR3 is CASSSPGTSGRKGIEQYF. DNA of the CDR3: TGTGCCAGCAGCTCCCCCGGGACTAGCGGGAGGAAAGGGATAGAGCAGTATTTT.

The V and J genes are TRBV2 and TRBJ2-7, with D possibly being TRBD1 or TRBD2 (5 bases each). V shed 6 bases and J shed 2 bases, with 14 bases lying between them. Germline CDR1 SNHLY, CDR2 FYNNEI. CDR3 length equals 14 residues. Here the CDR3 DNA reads TGTGCCAGCAGGGGTATCAGGGAGACCTACGAGCAGTACTTC. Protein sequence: CASRGIRETYEQYF.

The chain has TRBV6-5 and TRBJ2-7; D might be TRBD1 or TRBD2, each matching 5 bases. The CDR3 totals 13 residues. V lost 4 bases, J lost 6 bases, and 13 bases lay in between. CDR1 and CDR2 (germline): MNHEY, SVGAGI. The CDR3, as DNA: TGTGCCAGCAGTTCGGGGCGAATGTCCGAGCAGTACTTC. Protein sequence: CASSSGRMSEQYF.

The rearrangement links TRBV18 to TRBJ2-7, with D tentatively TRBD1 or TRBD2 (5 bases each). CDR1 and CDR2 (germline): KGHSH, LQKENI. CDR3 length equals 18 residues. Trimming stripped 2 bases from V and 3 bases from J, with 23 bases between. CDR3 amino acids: CASSPGLGTHLTIYEQYF. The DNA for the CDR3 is TGTGCCAGCTCACCAGGGCTCGGGACCCACCTGACTATCTACGAGCAGTACTTC.